The 6 T cell receptor beta chains reported below all come from one sample, sequenced in a study of long-term antiretroviral therapy in people with HIV. The run of the v3.0 immunoSEQ assay was at survey level. Profiling relied on immunoSEQ multiplex PCR, and the TCRdb table lists in-frame clones only, not all of them. Of over 15,000 clones detected, around nine tenths appear once; the ten largest clones hold over 9.5%. The sequencing here drew on unsorted PBMCs, taken 0.5 years after starting antiretroviral therapy. The source of these receptors is a middle-aged man with HIV.

This chain links TRBV19 with TRBJ1-2; D may be TRBD1 (5 bases). The germline V and J ends were trimmed by 3 bases and 7 bases, with 9 bases remaining between them. Germline CDR1 LNHDA, CDR2 SQIVND (reference sequence). This CDR3 comprises 12 residues. This CDR3 is CASSIGAAGYTF. In DNA form, the CDR3 reads TGTGCCAGTAGTATCGGGGCCGCTGGCTACACCTTC.

J is TRBJ2-3 and V is TRBV27; the D gene is possibly TRBD1 (6 bases). The length of the CDR3 is 15 residues. CDR1 MNHEY and CDR2 SMNVEV come from the germline V gene (reference sequence). Trimming removed 5 bases from V and 2 bases from J, with 14 bases in between. The CDR3 protein is CASSLGAWNTDTQYF. The CDR3 coding sequence is TGTGCCAGCAGTCTGGGGGCCTGGAACACAGATACGCAGTATTTT.

V is TRBV14 and J is TRBJ1-1, with a weak D call TRBD1 (5 bases). The V and J ends lost 8 bases and 1 base respectively, with 8 bases between them. The CDR3 extends over 12 amino acids. Germline loops: CDR1 SGHDN, CDR2 FVKESK. CDR3 residues: CASYGGNTEAFF. The DNA of the CDR3 is TGTGCCAGCTACGGGGGGAACACTGAAGCTTTCTTT.

The V and J genes are TRBV10-2 and TRBJ1-5, with 11 bases matching TRBD1. The CDR3 sequence is 16 residues long. Germline V gene lookup returns CDR1 WSHSY and CDR2 SAAADI. The V segment lost 6 bases and the J segment 1 base; nucleotides outside the gene matches: 5. The CDR3 sequence is CASSRTGGRSNQPQHF. CDR3 nucleotide sequence: TGCGCCAGCAGCAGGACAGGGGGCAGGAGCAATCAGCCCCAGCATTTT.

This clone was counted a few times. This chain joins TRBV11-2 and TRBJ2-1; D is ambiguous. V lost 0 bases and J lost 5, with 5 bases in between. The length of the CDR3 is 13 residues. CDR1 and CDR2 (germline): SGHAT, FQNNGV. CDR3 DNA: TGTGCCAGCAGCTTAGAAGCGAACAATGAGCAGTTCTTC. Residues: CASSLEANNEQFF. Supplemented by reference TRBV11-2 and TRBJ2-1, the full variable domain reads EAGVAQSPRYKIIEKRQSVAFWCNPISGHATLYWYQQILGQGPKLLIQFQNNGVVDDSQLPKDRFSAERLKGVDSTLKIQPAKLEDSAVYLCASSLEANNEQFFGPGTRLTVL.

The rearrangement joins TRBV6-6 to TRBJ1-5, with D unresolved. The V end was cut by 0 bases, the J end by 6 bases, with 9 bases between. The CDR3 consists of 14 residues. CDR1 MNHNY and CDR2 SVGAGI come from the germline V gene (reference sequence). The CDR3 loop is CASSYSGATQPQHF. CDR3 DNA: TGTGCCAGCAGTTACTCCGGCGCGACTCAGCCCCAGCATTTT.